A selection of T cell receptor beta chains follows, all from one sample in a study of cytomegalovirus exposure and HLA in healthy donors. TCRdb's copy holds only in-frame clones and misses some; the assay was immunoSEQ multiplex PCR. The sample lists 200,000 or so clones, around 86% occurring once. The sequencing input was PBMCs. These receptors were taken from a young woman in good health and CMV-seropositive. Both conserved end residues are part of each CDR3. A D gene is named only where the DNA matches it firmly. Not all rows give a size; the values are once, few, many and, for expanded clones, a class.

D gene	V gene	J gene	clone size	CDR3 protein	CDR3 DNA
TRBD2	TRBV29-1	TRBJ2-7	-	CSVGAGVTSSYEQYF	TGCAGCGTTGGGGCGGGAGTCACGAGCTCCTACGAGCAGTACTTC
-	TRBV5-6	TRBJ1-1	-	CASSPPGHTEAFF	TGTGCCAGCAGCCCACCAGGCCACACTGAAGCTTTCTTT
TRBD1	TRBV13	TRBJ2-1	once	CASSLGTPGQGNEQFF	TGTGCCAGCAGCTTGGGAACTCCGGGACAGGGGAATGAGCAGTTCTTC
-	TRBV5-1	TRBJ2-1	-	CASSLNSRGDEQFF	TGCGCCAGCAGCTTGAATTCGCGAGGCGATGAGCAGTTCTTC
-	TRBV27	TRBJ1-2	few	CASSLQGSYGYTF	TGTGCCAGCAGTCTACAGGGTTCCTATGGCTACACCTTC
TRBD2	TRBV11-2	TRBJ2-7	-	CASRLAGGPGEQYF	TGTGCCAGCAGACTAGCGGGAGGGCCGGGCGAGCAGTACTTC
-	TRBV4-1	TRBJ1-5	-	CASSRGTGLSNQPQHF	TGCGCCAGCAGCCGCGGCACAGGTTTAAGCAATCAGCCCCAGCATTTT
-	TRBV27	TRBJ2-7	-	CASRYYEQYF	TGTGCCAGCAGGTACTACGAGCAGTACTTC
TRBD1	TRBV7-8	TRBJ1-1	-	CASSSGAGGNTEAFF	TGTGCCAGCAGCTCCGGTGCAGGGGGGAACACTGAAGCTTTCTTT
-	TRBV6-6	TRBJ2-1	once	CASSRRDEQFF	TGTGCCAGCAGTCGACGGGATGAGCAGTTCTTC
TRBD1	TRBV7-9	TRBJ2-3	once	CASSLTTGARDTQYF	TGTGCCAGCAGCTTGACGACAGGGGCACGGGATACGCAGTATTTT
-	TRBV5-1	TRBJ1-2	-	CASSLEGGERDF	TGCGCCAGCAGCTTGGAAGGCGGAGAGAGGGACTTC
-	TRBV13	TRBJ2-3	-	CASSWDSSTDTQYF	TGTGCCAGCAGCTGGGACTCTAGCACAGATACGCAGTATTTT
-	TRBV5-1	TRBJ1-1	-	CASSLSRGPLMNTEAFF	TGCGCCAGCAGCTTGTCCAGGGGACCCCTTATGAACACTGAAGCTTTCTTT
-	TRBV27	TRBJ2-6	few	CASSLTPEGANVLTF	TGTGCCAGCAGTCTAACGCCGGAGGGGGCCAACGTCCTGACTTTC
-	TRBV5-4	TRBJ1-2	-	CASSLGSGTRGYTF	TGTGCCAGCAGCTTGGGATCCGGGACAAGGGGCTACACCTTC
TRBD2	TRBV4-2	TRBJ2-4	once	CASSQGSGANIQYF	TGTGCCAGCAGCCAAGGCAGCGGGGCAAACATTCAGTACTTC
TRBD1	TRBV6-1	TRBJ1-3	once	CASSEYRQGINTIYF	TGTGCCAGCAGTGAATATCGACAGGGGATAAACACCATATATTTT
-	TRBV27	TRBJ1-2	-	CASSSLVLSGGYTF	TGTGCCAGCAGTTCTCTTGTCCTGTCCGGTGGCTACACCTTC
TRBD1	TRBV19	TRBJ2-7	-	CASSTGGGHSYEQYF	TGTGCCAGTAGTACAGGGGGCGGGCACTCCTACGAGCAGTACTTC
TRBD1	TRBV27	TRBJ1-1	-	CASSYLTGSFTEAFF	TGTGCCAGCAGTTATTTGACAGGGTCGTTCACTGAAGCTTTCTTT
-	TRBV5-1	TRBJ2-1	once	CASSRAEVGNYNEQFF	TGCGCCAGCAGCAGAGCGGAGGTCGGGAACTACAATGAGCAGTTCTTC
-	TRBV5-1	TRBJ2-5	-	CASSGPGVQETQYF	TGCGCCAGCAGCGGGCCGGGGGTTCAAGAGACCCAGTACTTC
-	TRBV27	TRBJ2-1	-	CASSLRSNEQFF	TGTGCCAGCAGTTTAAGGAGCAATGAGCAGTTCTTC
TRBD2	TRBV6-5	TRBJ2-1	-	CASRSGLAGTNEQFF	TGTGCCAGCAGATCCGGACTAGCGGGAACCAATGAGCAGTTCTTC
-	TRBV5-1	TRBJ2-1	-	CASSLAGRRSYNEQFF	TGCGCCAGCAGCTTGGCCGGGAGACGCTCCTACAATGAGCAGTTCTTC
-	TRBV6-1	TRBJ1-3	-	CASSEWPALSGNTIYF	TGTGCCAGCAGTGAGTGGCCTGCCCTCTCTGGAAACACCATATATTTT
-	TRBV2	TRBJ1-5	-	CASSQDYSNQPQHF	TGTGCCAGCAGCCAGGATTATAGCAATCAGCCCCAGCATTTT
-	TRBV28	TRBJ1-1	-	CASSSLGTSGRAFF	TGTGCCAGCAGTTCGCTTGGGACATCCGGAAGAGCTTTCTTT
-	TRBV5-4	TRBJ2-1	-	CASSPGSSYNEQFF	TGTGCCAGCAGCCCCGGGAGCTCCTACAATGAGCAGTTCTTC
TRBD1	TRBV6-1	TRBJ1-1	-	CASSAPGGADTEAFF	TGTGCCAGCAGTGCCCCAGGGGGCGCGGACACTGAAGCTTTCTTT
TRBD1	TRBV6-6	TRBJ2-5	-	CASSGKTGSPETQYF	TGTGCCAGCAGTGGGAAGACAGGGTCTCCCGAGACCCAGTACTTC
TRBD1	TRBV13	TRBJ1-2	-	CASSSTGTGVALSYGYTF	TGTGCCAGCAGCTCAACGGGGACAGGCGTCGCCTTATCCTATGGCTACACCTTC
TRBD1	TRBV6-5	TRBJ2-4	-	CASSTRDRVNIQYF	TGTGCCAGCAGTACCCGGGACAGGGTAAACATTCAGTACTTC
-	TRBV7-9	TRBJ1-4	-	CASRLTGSTNEKLFF	TGTGCCAGCCGACTGACGGGTAGCACTAATGAAAAACTGTTTTTT
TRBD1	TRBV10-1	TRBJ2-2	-	CASSEDRVGTPGPNTGELFF	TGCGCCAGCAGTGAGGACAGGGTCGGAACCCCTGGCCCGAACACCGGGGAGCTGTTTTTT
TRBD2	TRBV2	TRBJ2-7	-	CASRRGGGGYEQYF	TGTGCCAGCAGGAGAGGCGGGGGGGGCTACGAGCAGTACTTC
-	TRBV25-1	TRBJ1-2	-	CASSDPSLSNYGYTF	TGTGCCAGCAGTGATCCTTCCCTATCTAACTATGGCTACACCTTC
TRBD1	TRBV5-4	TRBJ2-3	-	CASRDPGQVTLVSDTQYF	TGTGCCAGCAGGGATCCGGGACAGGTTACACTAGTGTCAGATACGCAGTATTTT
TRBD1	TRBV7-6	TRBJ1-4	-	CASSLRGTVANEKLFF	TGTGCCAGCAGCTTAAGGGGGACAGTCGCTAATGAAAAACTGTTTTTT
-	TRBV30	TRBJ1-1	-	CAWSLTPGRWGFEAFF	TGTGCCTGGAGTCTTACCCCAGGGCGGTGGGGCTTTGAAGCTTTCTTT
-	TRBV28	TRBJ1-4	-	CASSLDSTTNEKLFF	TGTGCCAGCAGTTTGGACAGTACAACTAATGAAAAACTGTTTTTT
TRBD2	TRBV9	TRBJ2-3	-	CASSPWEGTSTDTQYF	TGTGCCAGCAGCCCCTGGGAGGGGACTAGCACAGATACGCAGTATTTT
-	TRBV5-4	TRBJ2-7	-	CASSHADSRYEQYF	TGTGCCAGCAGCCACGCGGACAGTCGCTACGAGCAGTACTTC
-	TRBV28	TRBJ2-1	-	CASSSSGQIMRNEQFF	TGTGCCAGCAGTTCCTCGGGACAAATAATGAGGAATGAGCAGTTCTTC
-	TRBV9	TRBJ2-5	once	CASSPDEGPGWETQYF	TGTGCCAGCAGCCCAGATGAGGGTCCGGGGTGGGAGACCCAGTACTTC
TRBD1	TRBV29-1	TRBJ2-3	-	CSVEAGRGTDTQYF	TGCAGCGTTGAAGCCGGCAGGGGGACAGATACGCAGTATTTT
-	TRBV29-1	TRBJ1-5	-	CSAGSSNQPQHF	TGCAGTGCCGGGAGCAGCAATCAGCCCCAGCATTTT
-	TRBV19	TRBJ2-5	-	CASSLKGSWYQETQYF	TGTGCCAGTAGTTTAAAGGGGTCCTGGTACCAAGAGACCCAGTACTTC
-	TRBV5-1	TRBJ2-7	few	CASRLAVSSYEQYF	TGCGCCAGCAGATTAGCGGTTAGCTCCTACGAGCAGTACTTC
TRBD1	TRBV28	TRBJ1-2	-	CASSPGQGFYGYTF	TGTGCCAGCAGTCCCGGACAGGGGTTTTATGGCTACACCTTC
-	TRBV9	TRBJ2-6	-	CASSALESSGANVLTF	TGTGCCAGCAGCGCCCTTGAGTCCTCTGGGGCCAACGTCCTGACTTTC
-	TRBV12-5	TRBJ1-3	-	CASGLFPGQYSGNTIYF	TGTGCTAGTGGTTTGTTCCCAGGGCAGTACTCTGGAAACACCATATATTTT
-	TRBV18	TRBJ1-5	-	CASSPSVNQPQHF	TGTGCCAGCTCACCATCAGTAAATCAGCCCCAGCATTTT
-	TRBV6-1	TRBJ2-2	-	CASSEARYTGELFF	TGTGCCAGCAGTGAAGCGCGTTACACCGGGGAGCTGTTTTTT
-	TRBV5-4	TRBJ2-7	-	CASSRPQRPSDAYEQYF	TGTGCCAGCAGCCGCCCCCAGCGTCCCTCAGACGCCTACGAGCAGTACTTC
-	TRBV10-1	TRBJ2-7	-	CASSEGPSVEQYF	TGCGCCAGCAGTGAGGGCCCAAGTGTCGAGCAGTACTTC
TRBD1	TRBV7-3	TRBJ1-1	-	CASSRGQGAWDTEAFF	TGTGCCAGCAGCCGGGGACAGGGGGCGTGGGACACTGAAGCTTTCTTT
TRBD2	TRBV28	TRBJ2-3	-	CASRGSGRGSTDTQYF	TGTGCCAGCAGGGGTAGCGGGAGGGGTAGCACAGATACGCAGTATTTT